The 7 T cell receptor beta chains reported below all come from one sample, sequenced in a study of OX40 agonist ivuxolimab in advanced cancers. The repertoire was sequenced with immunoSEQ multiplex PCR; TCRdb's copy has only in-frame clones and lacks some. The table shows some 33,000 clones, with around nine tenths occurring only once. Sequenced here: CD4+ or CD8+ T cells sorted from blood, sampled in a trial of the OX40 agonist ivuxolimab. The receptors come from an adult with an advanced solid tumor such as melanoma, head and neck, liver or kidney cancer.

The chain couples TRBV7-9 to TRBJ2-7; 7 nucleotides line up with TRBD1. V shed 2 bases and J 4 bases; nucleotides not matched to a gene: 14. The germline V gene encodes CDR1 SEHNR and CDR2 FQNEAQ (reference sequence). There are 17 residues in the CDR3. The CDR3 spells CASSLSTTGVGEYEQYF. In DNA form, the CDR3 reads TGTGCCAGCAGCTTAAGCACCACAGGGGTGGGAGAATACGAGCAGTACTTC.

This sequence joins TRBV5-5 and TRBJ1-5; tentatively, D is TRBD1 (5 bases). The CDR3 has 15 residues. The V and J ends lost 0 bases and 6 bases respectively, with 13 bases between them. The germline gives CDR1 SGHKS, CDR2 YYEKEE (reference sequence). The CDR3 region has the DNA TGTGCCAGCAGCTTGGATCAGGGTACGGGTCAGCCCCAGCATTTT. Translating gives CASSLDQGTGQPQHF. Full variable domain (remainder filled in from reference TRBV5-5 and TRBJ1-5): DAGVTQSPTHLIKTRGQQVTLRCSPISGHKSVSWYQQVLGQGPQFIFQYYEKEERGRGNFPDRFSARQFPNYSSELNVNALLLGDSALYLCASSLDQGTGQPQHFGDGTRLSIL.

V gene TRBV27 combines with J gene TRBJ2-7; 13 bases match TRBD2. V trimming: 8 bases; J trimming: 6 bases; junction bases outside the gene matches: 7. Germline assignment: CDR1 MNHEY and CDR2 SMNVEV (reference sequence). This CDR3 has 14 amino acids. CDR3 nucleotides: TGTGCCAGCGGACTACTAGCGGGGGGGTCCGAGCAGTACTTC. Amino acids: CASGLLAGGSEQYF.

This clone was observed a few times. V gene TRBV19 combines with J gene TRBJ1-5, with 9 bases aligning to TRBD1. This CDR3 is 17 amino acids long. V lost 4 bases and J lost 6; bases outside the gene matches: 13. CDR1 and CDR2 from the germline V gene are LNHDA and SQIVND (reference sequence). The CDR3 is CASSTPPGQGYGQPQHF. CDR3 sequence (DNA): TGTGCCAGTAGTACTCCCCCGGGACAGGGATATGGTCAGCCCCAGCATTTT.

The chain joins TRBV27 to TRBJ2-7; D not certain. Between the trimmed V and J ends, which lost 5 bases and 1 base, there was a span of 12 bases. This CDR3 spans 14 amino acids. Looked up from germline, CDR1 is MNHEY and CDR2 is SMNVEV (reference sequence). CDR3 loop: CASSGYPPSYEQYF. For the CDR3, the DNA is TGTGCCAGCAGTGGCTATCCCCCTTCCTACGAGCAGTACTTC.

The J gene is TRBJ2-7, the V gene TRBV6-1, with D tentatively TRBD2 (6 bases). CDR1 MNHNS and CDR2 SASEGT come from the germline V gene. Trimming shortened V by 6 bases and J by 2 bases, and 14 bases separated the two germline ends. This CDR3 is built from 14 residues. DNA for the CDR3: TGTGCCAGCAGCCTAGGCGGGGAGCCCTACGAGCAGTACTTC. Its protein is CASSLGGEPYEQYF.

This clone is deemed medium-sized. The rearrangement uses TRBV27 and TRBJ2-6; possible D gene TRBD1, 5 bases. Per the germline V gene, CDR1 is MNHEY and CDR2 is SMNVEV (reference sequence). The CDR3 is made up of 19 amino acids. V lost 3 bases to trimming and J lost 2 bases, with 20 bases between them. This CDR3 is CASSFSPGNFGAGANVLTF. CDR3 DNA: TGTGCCAGCAGTTTTTCCCCAGGGAACTTTGGGGCTGGGGCCAACGTCCTGACTTTC.